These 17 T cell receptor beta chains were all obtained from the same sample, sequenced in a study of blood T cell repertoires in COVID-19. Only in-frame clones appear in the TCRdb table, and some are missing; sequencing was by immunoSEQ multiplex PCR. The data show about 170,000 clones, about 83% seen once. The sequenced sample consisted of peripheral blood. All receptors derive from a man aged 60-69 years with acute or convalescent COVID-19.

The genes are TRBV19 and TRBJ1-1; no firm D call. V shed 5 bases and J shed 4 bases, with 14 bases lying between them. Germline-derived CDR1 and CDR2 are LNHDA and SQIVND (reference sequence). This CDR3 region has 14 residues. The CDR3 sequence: CASSAPGYFTEAFF. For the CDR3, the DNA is TGTGCCAGTAGTGCTCCGGGATACTTCACTGAAGCTTTCTTT.

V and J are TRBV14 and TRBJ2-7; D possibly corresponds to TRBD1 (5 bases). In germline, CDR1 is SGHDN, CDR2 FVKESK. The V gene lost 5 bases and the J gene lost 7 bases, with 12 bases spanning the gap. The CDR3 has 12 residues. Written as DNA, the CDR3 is TGTGCCAGCAGCTTACAGGATCTAGAGCAGTACTTC. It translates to CASSLQDLEQYF.

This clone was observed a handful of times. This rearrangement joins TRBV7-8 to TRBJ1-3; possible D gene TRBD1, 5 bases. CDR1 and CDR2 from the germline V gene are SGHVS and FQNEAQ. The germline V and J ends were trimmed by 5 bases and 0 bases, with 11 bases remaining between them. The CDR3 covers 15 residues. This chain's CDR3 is CASSEQDSSGNTIYF. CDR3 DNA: TGTGCCAGCAGCGAACAGGATTCCTCTGGAAACACCATATATTTT.

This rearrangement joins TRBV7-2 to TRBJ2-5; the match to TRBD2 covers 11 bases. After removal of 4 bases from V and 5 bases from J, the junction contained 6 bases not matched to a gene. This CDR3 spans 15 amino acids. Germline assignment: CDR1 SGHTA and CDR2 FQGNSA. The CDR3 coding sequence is TGTGCCAGCAGCTCGGGACTAGCGGTTAGGGAGACCCAGTACTTC. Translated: CASSSGLAVRETQYF. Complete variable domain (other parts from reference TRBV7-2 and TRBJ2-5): GAGVSQSPSNKVTEKGKDVELRCDPISGHTALYWYRQSLGQGLEFLIYFQGNSAPDKSGLPSDRFSAERTGGSVSTLTIQRTQQEDSAVYLCASSSGLAVRETQYFGPGTRLLVL.

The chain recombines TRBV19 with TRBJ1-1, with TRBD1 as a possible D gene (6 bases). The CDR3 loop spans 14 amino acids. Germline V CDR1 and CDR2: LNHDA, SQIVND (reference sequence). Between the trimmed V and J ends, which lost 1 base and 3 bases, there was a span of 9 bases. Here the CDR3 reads CASSIGGRDTEAFF. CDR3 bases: TGTGCCAGTAGTATAGGGGGGCGGGACACTGAAGCTTTCTTT.

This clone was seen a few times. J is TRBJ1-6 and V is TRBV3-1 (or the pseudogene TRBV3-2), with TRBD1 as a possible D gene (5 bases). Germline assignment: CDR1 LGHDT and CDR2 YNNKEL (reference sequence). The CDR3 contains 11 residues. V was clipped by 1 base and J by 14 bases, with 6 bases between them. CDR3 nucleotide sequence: TGTGCCAGCAGCCAAGGGGGGGCCCTCCACTTT. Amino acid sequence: CASSQGGALHF.

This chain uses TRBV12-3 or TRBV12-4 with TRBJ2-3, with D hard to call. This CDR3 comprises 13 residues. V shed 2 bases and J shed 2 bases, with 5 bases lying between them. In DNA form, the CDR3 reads TGTGCCAGCAGTTTAACTGCCACAGATACGCAGTATTTT. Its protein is CASSLTATDTQYF.

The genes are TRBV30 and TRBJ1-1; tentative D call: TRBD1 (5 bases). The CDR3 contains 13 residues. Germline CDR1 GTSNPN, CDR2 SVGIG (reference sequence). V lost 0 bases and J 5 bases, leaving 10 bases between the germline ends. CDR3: CAWSVGLGTEAFF. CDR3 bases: TGTGCCTGGAGTGTGGGGCTTGGGACTGAAGCTTTCTTT. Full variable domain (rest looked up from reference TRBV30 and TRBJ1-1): SQTIHQWPATLVQPVGSPLSLECTVEGTSNPNLYWYRQAAGRGLQLLFYSVGIGQISSEVPQNLSASRPQDRQFILSSKKLLLSDSGFYLCAWSVGLGTEAFFGQGTRLTVV.

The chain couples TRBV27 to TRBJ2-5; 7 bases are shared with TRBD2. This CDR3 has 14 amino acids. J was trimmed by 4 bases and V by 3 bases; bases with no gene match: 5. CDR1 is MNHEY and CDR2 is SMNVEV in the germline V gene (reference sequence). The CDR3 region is CASSFNGEGETQYF. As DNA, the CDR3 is TGTGCCAGCAGTTTCAACGGGGAGGGAGAGACCCAGTACTTC.

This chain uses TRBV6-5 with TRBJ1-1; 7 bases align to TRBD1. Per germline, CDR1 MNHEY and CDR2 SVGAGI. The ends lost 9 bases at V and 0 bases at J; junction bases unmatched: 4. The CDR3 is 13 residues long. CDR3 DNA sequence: TGTGCCAGTTATACAGGGGTGAACACTGAAGCTTTCTTT. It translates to CASYTGVNTEAFF.

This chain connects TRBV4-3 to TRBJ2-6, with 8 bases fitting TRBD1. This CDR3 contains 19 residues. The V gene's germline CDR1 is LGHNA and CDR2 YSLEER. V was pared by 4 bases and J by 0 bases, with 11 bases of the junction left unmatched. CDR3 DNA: TGCGCCAGCAGCCTCGAACGGACAGGGACATTCTCTGGGGCCAACGTCCTGACTTTC. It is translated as CASSLERTGTFSGANVLTF.

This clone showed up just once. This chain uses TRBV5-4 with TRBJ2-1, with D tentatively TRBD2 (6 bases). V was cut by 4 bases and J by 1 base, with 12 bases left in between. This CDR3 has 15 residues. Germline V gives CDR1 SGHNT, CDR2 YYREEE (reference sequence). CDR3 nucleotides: TGTGCCAGCAGCCTCAGCGGGTTTTCCTACAATGAGCAGTTCTTC. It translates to CASSLSGFSYNEQFF.

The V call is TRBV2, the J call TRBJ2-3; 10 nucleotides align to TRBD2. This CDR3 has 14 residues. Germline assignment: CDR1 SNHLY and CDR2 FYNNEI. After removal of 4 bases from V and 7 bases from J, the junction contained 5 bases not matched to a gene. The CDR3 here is CASSASGGAHTQYF. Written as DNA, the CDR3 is TGTGCCAGCAGTGCGAGCGGGGGGGCACATACGCAGTATTTT.

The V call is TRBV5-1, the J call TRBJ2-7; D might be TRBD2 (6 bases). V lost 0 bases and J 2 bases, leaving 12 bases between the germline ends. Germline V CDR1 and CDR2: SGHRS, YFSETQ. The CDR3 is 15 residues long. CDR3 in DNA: TGCGCCAGCAGCTTGGGGCGGGGAGGTACCTACGAGCAGTACTTC. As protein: CASSLGRGGTYEQYF.

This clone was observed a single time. CDR3 protein: CASSYVAGTEAFF. CDR3 DNA sequence: TGTGCCAGCAGTTACGTCGCGGGAACTGAAGCTTTCTTT. The genes are TRBV28 and TRBJ1-1; D call uncertain. V was trimmed by 4 bases and J by 5 bases, leaving 11 bases between them. The CDR3 runs to 13 residues. CDR1 is MDHEN, CDR2 SYDVKM, per germline.

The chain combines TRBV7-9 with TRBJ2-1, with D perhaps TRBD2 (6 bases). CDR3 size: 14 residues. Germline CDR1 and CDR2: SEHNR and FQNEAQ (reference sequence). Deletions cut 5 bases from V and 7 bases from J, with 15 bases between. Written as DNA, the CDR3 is TGTGCCAGCAGCACCGGGACTTTGAGGAATGAGCAGTTCTTC. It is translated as CASSTGTLRNEQFF.

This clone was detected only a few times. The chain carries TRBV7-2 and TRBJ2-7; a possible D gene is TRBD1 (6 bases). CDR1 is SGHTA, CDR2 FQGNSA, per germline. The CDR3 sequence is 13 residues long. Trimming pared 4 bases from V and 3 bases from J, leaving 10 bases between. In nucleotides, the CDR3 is TGTGCCAGCAGCTCCGGACAGAGCTACGAGCAGTACTTC. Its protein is CASSSGQSYEQYF.